This T cell receptor (beta chain) was recorded in a study of radiotherapy plus CTLA-4 blockade in lung cancer. Across the study: Disease control reached approximately 30%, with objective responses in 15% to 20%. The study, taken as a whole, reports: Interferon-beta and early blood T cell clone dynamics reportedly predicted response best. Some TCR clones had been derived from tumors. These clones expanded in peripheral blood after radiotherapy plus ipilimumab.

Concerning this clone: Its antigen remains unknown.

Receiving focal radiation plus CTLA-4 blockade with ipilimumab were patients who had chemo-refractory metastatic non-small-cell lung cancer. Libraries were prepared by immunoSEQ multiplex PCR; TCRdb keeps only in-frame clonotypes and omits some of them. Here the sample spans over 100,000 clones, more than 80% being singletons. The source of this sequence is a human donor with non-small cell lung cancer that progressed on radiotherapy plus ipilimumab. Sequencing used peripheral blood, obtained from a patient treated with radiotherapy plus ipilimumab.

The CDR3 nucleotides are TGCGCCAGCAGCCCTAGCTCCGGCGGGGACTATGGCTACACCTTC. Its protein is CASSPSSGGDYGYTF. This chain uses TRBV5-1 with TRBJ1-2; D unresolved. Germline values: CDR1 SGHRS, CDR2 YFSETQ. V lost 4 bases and J 3 bases, leaving 16 bases between the germline ends. The CDR3 covers 15 residues.